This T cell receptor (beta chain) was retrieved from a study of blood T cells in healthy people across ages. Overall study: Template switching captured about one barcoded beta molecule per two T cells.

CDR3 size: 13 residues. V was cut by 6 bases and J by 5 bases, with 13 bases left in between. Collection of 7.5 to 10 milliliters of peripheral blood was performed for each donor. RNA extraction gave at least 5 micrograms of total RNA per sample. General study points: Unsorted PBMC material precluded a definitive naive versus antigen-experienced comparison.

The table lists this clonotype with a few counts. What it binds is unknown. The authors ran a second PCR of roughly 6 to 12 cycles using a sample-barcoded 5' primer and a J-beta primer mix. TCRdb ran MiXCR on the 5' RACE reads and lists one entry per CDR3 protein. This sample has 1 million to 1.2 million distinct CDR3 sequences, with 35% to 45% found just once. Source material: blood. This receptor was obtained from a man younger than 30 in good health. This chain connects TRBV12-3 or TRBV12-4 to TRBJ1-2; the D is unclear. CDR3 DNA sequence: TGTGCCAGCAGCCCTAGAGAGGAGTATGGCTACACCTTC. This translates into CASSPREEYGYTF.